Following are 10 T cell receptor beta chains from one sample sequenced in a study of T cells in Graves' hyperthyroidism and ophthalmopathy (dated by TCRdb to about 2019). Library prep was done by multiplex PCR. Sequencing was performed on an Illumina HiSeq 2000. The TCR beta CDR3 regions were amplified from RNA transcripts. The TCR CDR3 was subjected to a first round of RT-PCR using the HTBI primer set and the Qiagen OneStep RT-PCR kit. Clones were called with MiXCR by TCRdb after fastp trimmed the public reads at Q25, and only in-frame beta chains were retained. Records with the same CDR3 protein are collapsed into one entry carrying the most frequent genes and DNA. A total of about 500,000 distinct CDR3 sequences appear in this sample, under 20% of them only once. Roughly 18% of the sample is held by the ten biggest clonotypes. Sequenced sample: blood. The receptors come from a woman aged 18-30 years with Graves' ophthalmopathy.

The V gene is TRBV6-1, the J gene TRBJ1-5, with D hard to call. The CDR3 length is 13 residues. V lost 2 bases, J lost 7 bases, and 9 bases lay in between. Germline CDR1 and CDR2: MNHNS and SASEGT. This CDR3 is CASSETPEQPQHF. For the CDR3, the DNA is TGTGCCAGCAGTGAAACCCCGGAGCAGCCCCAGCATTTT.

This clonotype has ten or more counts. The chain joins TRBV20-1 to TRBJ1-1, with a weak D call TRBD1 (6 bases). Germline-derived CDR1 and CDR2 are DFQATT and SNEGSKA (reference sequence). V was clipped by 1 base and J by 1 base, with 13 bases between them. This CDR3 spans 15 amino acids. The CDR3 DNA follows: TGCAGTGCTAGAGGACAGGAAGTCGGGAACACTGAAGCTTTCTTT. It encodes CSARGQEVGNTEAFF.

The chain uses TRBV28 and TRBJ1-2; D is unresolved. V lost 6 bases to trimming and J lost 2 bases, with 10 bases between them. The CDR3 length is 13 residues. Germline CDR1 is MDHEN and CDR2 is SYDVKM. In DNA, the CDR3 is TGTGCCAGCAGGGGAAGTAAAAACTATGGCTACACCTTC. Residues: CASRGSKNYGYTF.

This clonotype was recorded at least ten times. The chain recombines TRBV3-1 with TRBJ1-1; D unresolved. The CDR3 is 13 residues long. The ends were cut back, 8 bases at V and 4 bases at J, with 14 bases in the middle. CDR1 LGHDT and CDR2 YNNKEL come from the germline V gene (reference sequence). This chain's CDR3 is CASGLPYATEAFF. CDR3 DNA sequence: TGTGCCAGCGGACTGCCGTACGCCACTGAAGCTTTCTTT. The complete variable domain, with remaining parts taken from reference TRBV3-1 and TRBJ1-1, reads DTAVSQTPKYLVTQMGNDKSIKCEQNLGHDTMYWYKQDSKKFLKIMFSYNNKELIINETVPNRFSPKSPDKAHLNLHINSLELGDSAVYFCASGLPYATEAFFGQGTRLTVV.

The rearrangement links TRBV28 to TRBJ1-1; D might be TRBD1 (6 bases). Trimming removed 5 bases from V and 1 base from J, with 11 bases in between. Germline loops: CDR1 MDHEN, CDR2 SYDVKM. The CDR3 contains 14 residues. CDR3 in amino acids: CASSGQRGNTEAFF. The DNA for the CDR3 is TGTGCCAGCAGTGGACAGCGAGGGAACACTGAAGCTTTCTTT.

This clonotype was observed many times. The CDR3 sequence is CASSLVVNPENNEQFF. CDR3 sequence (DNA): TGTGCCAGCAGCTTAGTTGTAAATCCAGAAAACAATGAGCAGTTCTTC. This chain connects TRBV7-6 to TRBJ2-1; unclear D gene. CDR3 length: 16 amino acids. The V and J ends lost 1 base and 5 bases respectively, with 15 bases between them. From germline, CDR1 is SGHVS and CDR2 FNYEAQ.

The rearrangement uses TRBV6-2 or TRBV6-3 and TRBJ1-5; no clear D. Trimming pared 2 bases from V and 0 bases from J, leaving 8 bases between. Germline values: CDR1 MNHEY, CDR2 SVGEGT. The CDR3 has 15 residues. DNA for the CDR3: TGTGCCAGCAGTTACGGAGTAGATAGCAATCAGCCCCAGCATTTT. Amino acid sequence: CASSYGVDSNQPQHF.

In DNA form, the CDR3 reads TGTGCCAGCAGTTTGATTGGGTGGACAGGGGGCCCCGGGGGCTCCTACGAGCAGTACTTC. Its protein product is CASSLIGWTGGPGGSYEQYF. The chain joins TRBV28 to TRBJ2-7; 11 nucleotides agree with TRBD1. V trimming: 3 bases; J trimming: 0 bases; junction bases outside the gene matches: 16. This CDR3 is built from 20 residues. Germline V gives CDR1 MDHEN, CDR2 SYDVKM.

The V gene is TRBV6-2 or TRBV6-3, the J gene TRBJ1-2, with D possibly TRBD1 on 6 matching bases. Germline V gene lookup returns CDR1 MNHEY and CDR2 SVGEGT. The CDR3 extends over 15 amino acids. Trimming removed 6 bases at V and 7 bases at J, with 21 bases between. The CDR3 reads CASSPAPGQFFGYTF. The CDR3 DNA reads TGTGCCAGCAGCCCCGCCCCAGGACAGTTCTTTGGCTACACCTTC.

This clonotype was recorded a few times. V usage is TRBV4-1 and J usage is TRBJ2-3; D ambiguous. The CDR3 sequence is 16 residues long. Between the trimmed V and J ends, which lost 2 bases and 2 bases, there was a span of 14 bases. Germline CDR1 reads MGHRA; CDR2 reads YSYEKL. The CDR3 reads CASSQIGMTLTDTQYF. The CDR3 DNA reads TGCGCCAGCAGCCAAATTGGTATGACCCTCACAGATACGCAGTATTTT.